The clone carrying this T cell receptor (beta chain) was observed a single time. Germline V gene data show CDR1 as SGHTA and CDR2 as FQGNSA. V was clipped by 5 bases and J by 7 bases; unmatched bases: 7. The CDR3 totals 13 residues. This sample stems from a study of blood T cell repertoires in COVID-19. Across the whole study: Acute and convalescent COVID-19 specimens originated in the United States, Italy and Spain. Sources were T cells, B-cell-depleted T cells, or PBMCs; the material itself was cDNA or gDNA.

Authors' data handling: For nucleated cells, counts were estimated from reference gene primer amplification. Assay used: immunoSEQ multiplex PCR; TCRdb lists only in-frame clones, some missing. The V and J calls and clone size are taken from that table; D and trimming were inferred from the DNA. Of 380,000 or so clones in the sample, around 92% were seen once. The specimen was peripheral blood. This chain uses TRBV7-2 with TRBJ2-5, with TRBD2 identical over 7 bases. The sequence was obtained from a man aged 35 to 55 with acute or convalescent COVID-19. The CDR3 spells CASSATSGGTQYF. The CDR3 DNA reads TGTGCCAGCAGCGCGACCTCGGGGGGGACCCAGTACTTC.